The T cell receptor beta chain under discussion was sequenced for a study of Ad26.COV2.S vaccination and SARS-CoV-2 variants. Findings and limits, study-wide: Spike-specific TCR breadth was greater after Ad26.COV2.S than placebo.

As for treatment: roughly 20 received Ad26.COV2.S at low or high dose, single or two shots; 5 received placebo; per-sample allocation not given. The samples were gathered on day 63 after the first injection of vaccine or placebo. A note on this clone: No antigen is known for it.

The table came from immunoSEQ multiplex PCR; TCRdb's copy has only in-frame clones and leaves some out. The sample shows 300,000 to 400,000 clones, around four fifths of them seen only once. This CDR3 has 14 amino acids. Germline-derived CDR1 and CDR2 are MDHEN and SYDVKM. With V trimmed by 8 bases and J by 8 bases, 8 bases remained unmatched. The sample was peripheral blood, taken in a trial of Ad26.COV2.S vaccine versus placebo. The sequence came from a person between 18 and 65 years old who received the Ad26.COV2.S COVID-19 vaccine or a placebo. The chain links TRBV28 to TRBJ1-4, with 10 bases lining up with TRBD1. CDR3 amino acids: CASGPTGGSEKLFF. CDR3 nucleotides: TGTGCCAGCGGCCCGACAGGGGGCAGCGAAAAACTGTTTTTT.